The 5 T cell receptor beta chains in this list originate from one sample, sequenced in a study of T cells in Graves' hyperthyroidism and ophthalmopathy (dated by TCRdb to 2018 to 2020). Library construction relied on multiplex PCR. TCRdb shows the sequencer as Illumina HiSeq 2000. Amplification of TCR beta CDR3 regions was carried out from RNA transcripts. A first-round RT-PCR of the TCR CDR3 used the HTBI primer set with the Qiagen OneStep RT-PCR kit. Using fastp at Q25 and MiXCR, TCRdb reprocessed the public reads and kept productive beta chains. Identical CDR3 protein sequences are pooled into one entry, listed with their most common genes and DNA. This sample has 500,000 to 750,000 distinct CDR3 sequences in its table, and about 15% of those were observed once. The top ten clonotypes cover about 7% of the sample. The sequenced sample was blood. Receptors originate from a woman between 25 and 40 years old with Graves' hyperthyroidism.

This clonotype was detected ten times or more. V and J are TRBV3-1 and TRBJ2-1; 14 bases match TRBD2. Per the germline V gene, CDR1 is LGHDT and CDR2 is YNNKEL (reference sequence). This CDR3 spans 18 amino acids. V trimming: 3 bases; J trimming: 7 bases; junction bases outside the gene matches: 11. CDR3 amino acids: CASSHGTSGRFFGNEQFF. The CDR3 bases are TGTGCCAGCAGCCATGGGACTAGCGGGAGATTCTTTGGTAATGAGCAGTTCTTC.

This clonotype was recorded many times. The rearrangement joins TRBV15 to TRBJ2-7; 9 bases fit TRBD2. The CDR3 covers 16 residues. Trimming took 4 bases from V and 3 from J; bases not matched to a gene: 10. CDR1 LNHNV and CDR2 YYDKDF come from the germline V gene (reference sequence). The DNA of the CDR3 is TGTGCCACCAGCACGCGGAGTAGCGGGAGTATCTACGAGCAGTACTTC. Amino acids: CATSTRSSGSIYEQYF.

In its sample, this clonotype was seen many times. The V call is TRBV13, the J call TRBJ1-2; no clear D gene. Germline V gives CDR1 PRHDT, CDR2 FYEKMQ (reference sequence). Trimming cost V 1 base and J 4 bases, with 10 bases left between them. The CDR3 has 14 amino acids. The CDR3: CASSLEGHSYGYTF. The CDR3 region has the DNA TGTGCCAGCAGCTTAGAGGGCCACTCCTATGGCTACACCTTC.

This clonotype was picked up many times. The chain links TRBV7-2 to TRBJ2-7, with D unclear. This CDR3 has 12 amino acids. Deletions cut 2 bases from V and 2 bases from J, with 4 bases between. Germline-derived CDR1 and CDR2 are SGHTA and FQGNSA. CDR3 residues: CASSLRPYEQYF. DNA for the CDR3: TGTGCCAGCAGCTTAAGGCCCTACGAGCAGTACTTC. The full variable domain, with the rest looked up from reference TRBV7-2 and TRBJ2-7, is GAGVSQSPSNKVTEKGKDVELRCDPISGHTALYWYRQSLGQGLEFLIYFQGNSAPDKSGLPSDRFSAERTGGSVSTLTIQRTQQEDSAVYLCASSLRPYEQYFGPGTRLTVT.

In this sample, this clonotype turned up many times. CDR3 nucleotides: TGTGCCAGCAGCTTATTTTCGGGCGGGAGGGCAAGCAATGAGCAGTTCTTC. It is translated as CASSLFSGGRASNEQFF. V is TRBV7-3 and J is TRBJ2-1; 9 positions match TRBD2. V trimming: 2 bases; J trimming: 6 bases; junction bases outside the gene matches: 11. Germline-derived CDR1 and CDR2 are SGHTA and FQGTGA. The CDR3 consists of 17 residues.